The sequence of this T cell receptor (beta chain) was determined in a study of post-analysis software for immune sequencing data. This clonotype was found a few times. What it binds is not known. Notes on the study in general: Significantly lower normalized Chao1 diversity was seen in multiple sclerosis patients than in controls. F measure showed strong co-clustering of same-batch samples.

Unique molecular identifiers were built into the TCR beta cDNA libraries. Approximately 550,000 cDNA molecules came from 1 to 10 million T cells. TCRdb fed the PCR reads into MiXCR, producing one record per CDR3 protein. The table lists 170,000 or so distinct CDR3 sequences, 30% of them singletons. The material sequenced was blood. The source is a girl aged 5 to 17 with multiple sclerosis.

This CDR3 reads CASTPGRGVSAFF. The CDR3 nucleotides are TGTGCCAGCACTCCCGGCCGGGGTGTCAGTGCTTTCTTT. This chain links TRBV12-3 or TRBV12-4 with TRBJ1-1; unclear D gene. The CDR3 is 13 amino acids. Trimming took 7 bases from V and 11 from J, leaving 20 bases between them.